This TCR beta chain was documented in a study of cytomegalovirus exposure and HLA in healthy donors. The overall study: Earlier sequencing of about 179 million T cells yielded around 100 million unique TCR beta sequences.

Study findings and constraints: Most TCR sequences were rare, but some public TCRs occurred in many donors. What TCR beta sequences reportedly achieved was accurate prediction of HLA-A and HLA-B alleles in most subjects.

Amplification used 60 Vbeta primers and 13 Jbeta primers. Assay used: immunoSEQ multiplex PCR; TCRdb lists only in-frame clones, some missing. The sample shows under 120,000 clones, 65% to 75% of them seen only once. Regarding this clone: Antigen unknown.

V lost 3 bases, J lost 1 base, and 12 bases lay in between. The CDR3 is 16 amino acids. Germline-derived CDR1 and CDR2 are LNHDA and SQIVND (reference sequence). Material: PBMCs. The rearrangement joins TRBV19 to TRBJ2-2, with TRBD1 as a possible D gene (5 bases). The TCR comes from a man between 35 and 55 years old in good health and CMV-seropositive. This CDR3 reads CASSIWQGMNTGELFF. The DNA of the CDR3 is TGTGCCAGTAGTATTTGGCAGGGAATGAACACCGGGGAGCTGTTTTTT. Full variable domain (missing parts from reference TRBV19 and TRBJ2-2): DGGITQSPKYLFRKEGQNVTLSCEQNLNHDAMYWYRQDPGQGLRLIYYSQIVNDFQKGDIAEGYSVSREKKESFPLTVTSAQKNPTAFYLCASSIWQGMNTGELFFGEGSRLTVL.